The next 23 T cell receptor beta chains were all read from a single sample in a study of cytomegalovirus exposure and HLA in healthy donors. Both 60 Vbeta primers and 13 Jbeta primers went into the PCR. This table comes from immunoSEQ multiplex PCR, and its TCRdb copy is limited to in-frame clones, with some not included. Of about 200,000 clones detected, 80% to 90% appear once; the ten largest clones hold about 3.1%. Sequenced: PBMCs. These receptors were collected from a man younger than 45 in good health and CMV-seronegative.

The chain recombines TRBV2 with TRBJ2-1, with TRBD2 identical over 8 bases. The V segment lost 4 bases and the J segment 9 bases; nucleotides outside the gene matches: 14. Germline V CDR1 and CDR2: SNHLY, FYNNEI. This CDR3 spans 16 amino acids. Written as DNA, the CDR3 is TGTGCCAGCAGTGTAGGGGGGGGGCCCGGGAGGGGTGAGCAGTTCTTC. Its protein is CASSVGGGPGRGEQFF.

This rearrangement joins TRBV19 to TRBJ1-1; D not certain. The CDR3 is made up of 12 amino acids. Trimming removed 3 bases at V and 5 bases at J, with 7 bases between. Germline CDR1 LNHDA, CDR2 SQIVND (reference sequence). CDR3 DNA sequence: TGTGCCAGTAGTATCGGGGTTACTGAAGCTTTCTTT. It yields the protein CASSIGVTEAFF. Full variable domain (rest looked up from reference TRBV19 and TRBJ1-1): DGGITQSPKYLFRKEGQNVTLSCEQNLNHDAMYWYRQDPGQGLRLIYYSQIVNDFQKGDIAEGYSVSREKKESFPLTVTSAQKNPTAFYLCASSIGVTEAFFGQGTRLTVV.

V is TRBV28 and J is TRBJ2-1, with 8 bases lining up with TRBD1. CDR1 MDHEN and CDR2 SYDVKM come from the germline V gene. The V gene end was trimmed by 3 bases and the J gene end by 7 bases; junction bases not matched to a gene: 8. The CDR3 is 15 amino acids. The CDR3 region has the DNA TGTGCCAGCAGTTTCCCAGGGGGCTTGGGTAATGAGCAGTTCTTC. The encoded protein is CASSFPGGLGNEQFF.

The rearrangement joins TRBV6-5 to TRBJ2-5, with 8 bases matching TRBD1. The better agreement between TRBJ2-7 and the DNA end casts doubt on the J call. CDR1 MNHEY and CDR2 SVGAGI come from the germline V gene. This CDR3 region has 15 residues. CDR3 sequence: CASSYSGTGPYEQYF. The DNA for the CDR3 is TGTGCCAGCAGTTACTCGGGGACAGGCCCCTACGAGCAGTACTTC.

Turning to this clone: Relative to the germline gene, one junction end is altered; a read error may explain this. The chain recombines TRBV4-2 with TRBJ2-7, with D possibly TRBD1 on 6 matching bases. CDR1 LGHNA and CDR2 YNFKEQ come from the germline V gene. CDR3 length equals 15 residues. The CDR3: CAGSQDQQGKYEQYF. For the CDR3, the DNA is TGTGCCGGCAGCCAAGATCAACAGGGAAAATACGAGCAGTACTTC.

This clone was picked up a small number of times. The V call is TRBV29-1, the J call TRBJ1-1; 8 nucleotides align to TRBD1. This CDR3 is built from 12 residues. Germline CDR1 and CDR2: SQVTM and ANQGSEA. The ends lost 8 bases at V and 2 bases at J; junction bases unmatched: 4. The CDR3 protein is CSWGQVNTEAFF. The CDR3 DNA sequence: TGCAGCTGGGGACAGGTAAACACTGAAGCTTTCTTT.

The CDR3 DNA sequence: TGCAGCGTTGATGGGGGCCAGAAGGGTGGCTACACCTTC. This sequence encodes CSVDGGQKGGYTF. The chain combines TRBV29-1 with TRBJ1-2; possibly TRBD1 for D (6 bases). In germline, CDR1 is SQVTM, CDR2 ANQGSEA. V lost 3 bases and J 7 bases, leaving 15 bases between the germline ends. This CDR3 contains 13 residues.

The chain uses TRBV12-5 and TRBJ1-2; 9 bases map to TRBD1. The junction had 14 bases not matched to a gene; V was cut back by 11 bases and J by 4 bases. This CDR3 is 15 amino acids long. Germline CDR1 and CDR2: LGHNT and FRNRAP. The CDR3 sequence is CAVSSGGQGRYGYTF. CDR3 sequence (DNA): TGTGCTGTATCGTCCGGGGGACAGGGACGCTATGGCTACACCTTC.

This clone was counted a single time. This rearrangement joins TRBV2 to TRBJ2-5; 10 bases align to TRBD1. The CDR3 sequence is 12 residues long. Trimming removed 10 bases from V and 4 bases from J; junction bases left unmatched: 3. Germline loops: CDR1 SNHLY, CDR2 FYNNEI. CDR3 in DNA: TGTGCCAAGGGACAGGGGCGAGAGACCCAGTACTTC. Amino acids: CAKGQGRETQYF.

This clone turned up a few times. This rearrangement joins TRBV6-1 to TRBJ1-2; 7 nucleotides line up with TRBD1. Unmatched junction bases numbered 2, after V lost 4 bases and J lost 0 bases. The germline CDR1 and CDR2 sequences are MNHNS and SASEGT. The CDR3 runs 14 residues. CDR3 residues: CASSGGQTNYGYTF. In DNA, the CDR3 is TGTGCCAGCAGTGGGGGACAGACTAACTATGGCTACACCTTC.

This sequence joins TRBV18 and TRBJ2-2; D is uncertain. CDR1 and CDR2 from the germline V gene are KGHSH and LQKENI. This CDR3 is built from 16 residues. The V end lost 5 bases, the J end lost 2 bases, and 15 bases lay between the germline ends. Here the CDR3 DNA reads TGTGCCAGCTCATCACTCCAGGTGACCAACACCGGGGAGCTGTTTTTT. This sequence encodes CASSSLQVTNTGELFF.

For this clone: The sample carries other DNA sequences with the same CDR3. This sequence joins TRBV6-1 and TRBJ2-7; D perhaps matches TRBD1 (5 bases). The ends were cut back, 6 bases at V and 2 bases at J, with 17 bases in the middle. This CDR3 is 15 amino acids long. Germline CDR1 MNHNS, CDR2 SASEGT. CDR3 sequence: CASRTLPQGPYEQYF. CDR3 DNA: TGTGCCAGCAGGACCCTCCCTCAGGGTCCCTACGAGCAGTACTTC.

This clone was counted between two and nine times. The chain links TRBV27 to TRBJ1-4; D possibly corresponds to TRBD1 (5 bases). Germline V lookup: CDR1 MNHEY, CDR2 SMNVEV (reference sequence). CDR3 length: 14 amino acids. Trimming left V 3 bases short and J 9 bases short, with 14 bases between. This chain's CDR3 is CASSFLGGVKKLFF. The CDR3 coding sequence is TGTGCCAGCAGTTTCTTGGGGGGGGTGAAAAAACTGTTTTTT. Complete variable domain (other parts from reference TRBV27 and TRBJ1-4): EAQVTQNPRYLITVTGKKLTVTCSQNMNHEYMSWYRQDPGLGLRQIYYSMNVEVTDKGDVPEGYKVSRKEKRNFPLILESPSPNQTSLYFCASSFLGGVKKLFFGSGTQLSVL.

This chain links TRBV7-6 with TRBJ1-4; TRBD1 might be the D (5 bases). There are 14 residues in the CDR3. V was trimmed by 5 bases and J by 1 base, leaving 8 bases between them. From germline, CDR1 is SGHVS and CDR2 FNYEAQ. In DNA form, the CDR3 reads TGTGCCAGCAGCCCTCAGGGAACTAATGAAAAACTGTTTTTT. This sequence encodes CASSPQGTNEKLFF.

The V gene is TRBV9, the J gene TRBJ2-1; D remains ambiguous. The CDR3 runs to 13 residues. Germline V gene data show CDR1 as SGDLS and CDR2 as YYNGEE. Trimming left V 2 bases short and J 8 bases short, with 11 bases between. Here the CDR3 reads CASSVYEIDEQFF. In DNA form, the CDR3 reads TGTGCCAGCAGCGTCTATGAAATCGATGAGCAGTTCTTC.

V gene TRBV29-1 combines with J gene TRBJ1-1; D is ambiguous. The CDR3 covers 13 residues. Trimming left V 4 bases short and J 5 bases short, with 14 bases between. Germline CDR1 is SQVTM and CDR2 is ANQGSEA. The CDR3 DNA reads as TGCAGCGTTGGGGAAGGACTCCCTACTGAAGCTTTCTTT. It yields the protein CSVGEGLPTEAFF.

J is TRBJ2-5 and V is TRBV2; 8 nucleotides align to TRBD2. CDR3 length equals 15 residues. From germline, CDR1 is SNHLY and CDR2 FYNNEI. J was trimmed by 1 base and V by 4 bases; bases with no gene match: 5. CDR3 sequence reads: CASSVQRGIQETQYF. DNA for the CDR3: TGTGCCAGCAGTGTCCAGCGGGGGATCCAAGAGACCCAGTACTTC.

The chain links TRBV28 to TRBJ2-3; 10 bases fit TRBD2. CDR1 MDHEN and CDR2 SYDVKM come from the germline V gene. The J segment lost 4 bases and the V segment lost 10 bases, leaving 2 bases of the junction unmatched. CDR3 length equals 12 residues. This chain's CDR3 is CATGTSADTQYF. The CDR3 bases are TGTGCCACTGGGACTAGCGCAGATACGCAGTATTTT.

The CDR3 sequence: CASSPLTGARSSYEQYF. In DNA form, the CDR3 reads TGTGCCAGCTCACCACTTACAGGGGCGAGAAGCTCCTACGAGCAGTACTTC. This sequence joins TRBV18 and TRBJ2-7; 7 bases line up with TRBD1. Trimming took 1 base from V and 0 from J; bases not matched to a gene: 9. The CDR3 sequence is 17 residues long. The germline V gene encodes CDR1 KGHSH and CDR2 LQKENI.

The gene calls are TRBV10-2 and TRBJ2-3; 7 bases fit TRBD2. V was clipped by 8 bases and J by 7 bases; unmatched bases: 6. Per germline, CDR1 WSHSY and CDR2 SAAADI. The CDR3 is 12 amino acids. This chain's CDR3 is CASQPGGHTQYF. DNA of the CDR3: TGCGCCAGCCAACCGGGGGGACATACGCAGTATTTT.

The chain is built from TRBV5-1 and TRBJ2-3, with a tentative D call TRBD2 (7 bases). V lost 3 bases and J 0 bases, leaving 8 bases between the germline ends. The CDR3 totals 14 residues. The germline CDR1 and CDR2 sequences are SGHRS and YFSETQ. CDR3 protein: CASSWGGSTDTQYF. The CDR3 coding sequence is TGCGCCAGCAGCTGGGGGGGCAGCACAGATACGCAGTATTTT.

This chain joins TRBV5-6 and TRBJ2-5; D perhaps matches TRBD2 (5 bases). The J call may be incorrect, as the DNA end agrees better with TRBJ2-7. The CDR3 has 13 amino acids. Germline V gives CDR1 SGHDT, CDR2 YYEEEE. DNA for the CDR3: TGTGCCAGCACTATGAGGGCGGGCTACGAGCAGTACTTC. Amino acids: CASTMRAGYEQYF.

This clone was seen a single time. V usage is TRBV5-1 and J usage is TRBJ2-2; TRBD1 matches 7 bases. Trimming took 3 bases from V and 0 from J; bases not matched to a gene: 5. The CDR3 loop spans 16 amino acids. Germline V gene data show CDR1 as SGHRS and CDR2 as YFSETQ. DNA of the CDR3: TGCGCCAGCAGCTCTGGGCAGGGGGCGAACACCGGGGAGCTGTTTTTT. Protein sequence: CASSSGQGANTGELFF. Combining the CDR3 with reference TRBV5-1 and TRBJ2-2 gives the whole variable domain KAGVTQTPRYLIKTRGQQVTLSCSPISGHRSVSWYQQTPGQGLQFLFEYFSETQRNKGNFPGRFSGRQFSNSRSEMNVSTLELGDSALYLCASSSGQGANTGELFFGEGSRLTVL.